The entry below describes one TCR beta chain. This clone has only one observation. Its antigen target is currently unknown. No quality values exist for individual bases; no much larger clone is one base distant. This specimen comes from a study of T cell responses to AZD1222 COVID-19 vaccine (dated by TCRdb to 2020 to 2022). General notes on the study: Because spike-specific TCR depth and breadth did not differ between the two schedules, AZD1222 recipients who got a second dose at roughly 4 weeks were pooled with those who got a second dose at roughly 12 weeks. A total of just over 230 trial participants underwent TCR sequencing, of whom more than 200 had received two doses of AZD1222 and about 25 had received two doses of the MenACWY control vaccine. Enrollment into the trials was organized by age into subgroups of 18-55, 56-69 and 70-plus years, and those subgroups contained about 160, 30 and 59 TCR-sequenced participants, respectively.

This sample's time point label indicates: baseline before first vaccination. Samples from vaccinated people were obtained from the UK trials COV001 and COV002, which included a single-blind randomized controlled phase 2/3 trial of AZD1222 (ChAdOx1 nCoV-19) in healthy adults. For TCRbeta chain sequencing, PBMC samples were collected from trial participants at day 0 and at day 28 after the second dose. V and J lose 4 bases and 3 bases, and a span of 13 bases separates them. Reading from cysteine to phenylalanine, the CDR3 counts 14 amino acids. Only CDR3 DNA is held: 42 bases, read in frame from base 1. From a lookup of the germline V gene, CDR1 and CDR2 are SGHRS and YFSETQ. The CDR3 regions of human TCRbeta chains were subjected to immunosequencing. On the study's bioinformatics: TCRs in the repertoires were matched against a reference library of SARS-CoV-2-specific TCRs that had been generated with the MIRA antigen-specificity platform. Breadth was defined as the fraction of unique TCRs that were SARS-CoV-2-associated. Depth was defined as the fraction of total T cells that were SARS-CoV-2-associated. Using the MIRA data, every spike-specific TCR was mapped to the spike region that the TCR reacted to and assigned to either a CD4 or a CD8 class. Log10-transformed breadth and depth values were compared by one-way ANOVA with Sidak's multiple comparisons tests. TCRdb carries this immuneACCESS record with in-frame sequences only. Its versions omit some clonotypes, under half of them owing to an unresolved V gene in the studies checked, with the rest unexplained. Clone size and the V and J calls come from that table; the DNA yielded D and trimming. Across this sample there are roughly 180,000 clones, with 91% seen only once. 1.5% to 2% of the sample is in the top ten clones.

Overall study results and their limits: Because no samples from the day 14 peak response were available, repertoires could be characterized only after the peak T cell response. After two AZD1222 doses, spike-specific TCR breadth and depth were significantly higher than at day 0 and than in MenACWY recipients. Conclusions about previously exposed vaccinees are limited because only 6 or 7 AZD1222 recipients were SARS-CoV-2 seropositive at baseline. Participants were mostly white British and included more females than males, and it was suggested by the authors that clonal diversity may have been underestimated. The 56-69-year group was small, and its depth increase did not reach significance, likely because of low power. Reportedly, almost half of the unique spike-specific TCRs recognized epitopes lying outside the regions that are mutated in the B.1.351 and B.1.1.7 variants. CD4 TCRs associated with the vaccine covered the entire spike protein, and the dominant responses were in regions 160-218 and 743-854.

The input for sequencing was peripheral blood, taken on day 0 of AZD1222 vaccination. Here the chain combines TRBV5-1 and TRBJ1-1; a weak D assignment points to TRBD1 (5 bases agree). The TCR was taken from an adult in good health. The DNA sequence is TGCGCCAGCAGCCCCGACAGCGCTTACACTGAAGCTTTCTTT. It translates to CASSPDSAYTEAFF.